Listed below are T cell receptor beta chains from one sample, sequenced in a study of shared clonotypes between healthy human individuals. Repertoires were generated with immunoSEQ multiplex PCR, while TCRdb's copy carries only in-frame clones and drops some. This table holds 2 million to 2.5 million clones, 80% to 95% found once. The sample taken for sequencing was naive CD4+ T cells from PBMCs. These receptors came from a man aged 18 to 30 in good health. Some clones in this sample may be carry-over from other donors' samples. Both conserved end residues are part of each CDR3. D genes are given only for firm matches. A row's size may be missing; if present it is once, few, many or a size class.

j_call v_call d_call clone_size cdr3_aa
TRBJ2-5 TRBV28 TRBD1 once CASNPSPGQGEETQYF
TRBJ2-7 TRBV5-4 TRBD1 . CASSFPSPGGAGEQYF
TRBJ1-2 TRBV5-1 TRBD1 . CASSPRRGRGGLGYTF
TRBJ1-5 TRBV30 . once CAWSSDWDQPQHF
TRBJ1-1 TRBV5-4 TRBD1 . CATNQGGVNTEAFF
TRBJ2-7 TRBV28 . . CASSPGGGAIYEQYF
TRBJ2-1 TRBV4-2 . . CASSQAGHYYNEQFF
TRBJ1-1 TRBV6-5 . . CASSLGIATEAFF
TRBJ2-1 TRBV12-5 TRBD2 . CASGLVQAGAKNEQFF
TRBJ1-5 TRBV28 . . CASSSLRNQPQHF
TRBJ2-1 TRBV28 . . CASSFQGHSYNEQFF
TRBJ2-1 TRBV7-3 TRBD1 . CASSPQGVPLNEQFF
TRBJ2-1 TRBV7-9 TRBD2 . CASSAVPSGPLYNEQFF
TRBJ1-1 TRBV19 . . CASSIVVRLNTEAFF
TRBJ2-7 TRBV2 . . CASSAGTRVGEQYF
TRBJ1-5 TRBV10-3 . . CAISVNSNQPQHF
TRBJ2-3 TRBV5-1 . . CASSLPGPGTDTQYF
TRBJ1-2 TRBV5-4 . few CASSLTSQLYGYTF
TRBJ1-4 TRBV28 . . CASGIRVGANEKLFF
TRBJ1-1 TRBV7-2 TRBD1 . CASSSLGQGTEAFF
TRBJ2-7 TRBV18 . . CASSQLDSEQYF
TRBJ2-7 TRBV28 TRBD2 . CASLEDGGSSEQYF
TRBJ2-1 TRBV28 . . CASSFGGSHEQFF
TRBJ1-1 TRBV19 TRBD1 . CAVQQGGTEAFF
TRBJ2-5 TRBV29-1 . . CSVEDAPNRETQYF
TRBJ1-2 TRBV28 . once CASSPLYYGYTF
TRBJ1-2 TRBV5-4 . . CASSQDTNYGYTF
TRBJ2-3 TRBV5-1 TRBD1 . CASSLHRDRGDTQYF
TRBJ2-5 TRBV7-6 TRBD1 . CASSRRTGRETQYF
TRBJ2-7 TRBV7-8 TRBD2 . CASSLARLAGPYEQYF
TRBJ1-2 TRBV2 TRBD1 . CASRGDSYGYTF
TRBJ2-2 TRBV28 TRBD1 . CASSFGQGQAGELFF
TRBJ1-1 TRBV5-4 . . CASSRGGDRAGVAFF
TRBJ2-1 TRBV28 . once CASSATDPVYYNEQFF
TRBJ1-5 TRBV10-3 . few CAISDRVGYQPQHF
TRBJ1-4 TRBV5-4 . . CASSLGPGEKLFF
TRBJ2-5 TRBV27 TRBD1 . CASSPGQGRWETQYF
TRBJ1-1 TRBV20-1 . few CSASRGGAFF
TRBJ2-1 TRBV11-3 . once CASSFSTYYNEQFF
TRBJ2-5 TRBV19 TRBD2 . CASSMGSGLAEGTQYF
TRBJ2-7 TRBV5-1 . . CASSYYARGREQYF
TRBJ2-7 TRBV5-4 TRBD1 . CASSSGTGFFIEQYF